This is a list of T cell receptor beta chains from one sample in a study of response to subunit inactivated influenza vaccine. In TCRdb, the RT-PCR reads were re-called with MiXCR into one record per CDR3 protein. Found here are fewer than 650,000 distinct CDR3 sequences, around 13% of them singletons; the top ten hold roughly 14%. Here the sequenced sample was PBMCs from blood, taken roughly 47 days after vaccination. The receptors stem from a man aged 50 to 60 who received an inactivated influenza vaccine. The CDR3 runs from the conserved cysteine through the conserved F or W. D genes are given only for firm matches. Expanded clones are given a class, and other clones once, few, many or no size at all.

clone_size	j_call	d_call	v_call	cdr3_aa	cdr3_nt
few	TRBJ2-1	TRBD2	TRBV7-2	CASRMRETPYNEQFF	TGTGCCAGCAGGATGCGGGAGACCCCCTACAATGAGCAGTTCTTC
few	TRBJ2-1	TRBD2	TRBV2	CASSEWGASGSSSYNEQFF	TGTGCCAGCAGTGAATGGGGGGCTAGCGGGAGTAGCTCCTACAATGAGCAGTTCTTC
many	TRBJ1-5	NA	TRBV3-1	CASSQLYSNQPQHF	TGTGCCAGCAGCCAGCTTTATAGCAATCAGCCCCAGCATTTT
few	TRBJ2-4	TRBD2	TRBV7-8	CATQIGLAGNIQYF	TGTGCCACTCAGATTGGACTAGCGGGAAACATTCAGTACTTC
NA	TRBJ1-1	NA	TRBV6-5	CASSYRPWGGYGTEAFF	TGTGCCAGCAGTTACCGGCCGTGGGGAGGGTATGGCACTGAAGCTTTCTTT
NA	TRBJ1-3	NA	TRBV20-1	CSARDFRTNSGNTIYF	TGCAGTGCTAGAGATTTTAGAACTAACTCTGGAAACACCATATATTTT
once	TRBJ2-1	TRBD2	TRBV2	CASRRRGLAAYNEQFF	TGTGCCAGCAGAAGAAGGGGACTAGCGGCCTACAATGAGCAGTTCTTC
NA	TRBJ1-4	NA	TRBV5-1	CASSFRATNEKLFF	TGCGCCAGCAGCTTTCGGGCAACTAATGAAAAACTGTTTTTT
many	TRBJ1-5	TRBD1	TRBV7-2	CASSRTGANQPQHF	TGTGCCAGCAGCCGGACAGGGGCAAATCAGCCCCAGCATTTT
few	TRBJ2-3	TRBD1	TRBV7-9	CASSPRTGLTDTQYF	TGTGCCAGCAGCCCGCGGACAGGGTTAACAGATACGCAGTATTTT
NA	TRBJ2-7	TRBD2	TRBV20-1	CSASRLAGAREQYF	TGCAGTGCTAGCCGACTAGCGGGAGCTCGGGAGCAGTACTTC
few	TRBJ1-1	NA	TRBV5-4	CASRRGQGKGNTEAFF	TGTGCCAGCCGGCGGGGGCAGGGGAAAGGGAACACTGAAGCTTTCTTT
NA	TRBJ2-4	TRBD1	TRBV4-1	CASSQRQGILNIQYF	TGCGCCAGCAGCCAAAGACAGGGGATTTTGAACATTCAGTACTTC
NA	TRBJ2-1	TRBD1	TRBV12-3/TRBV12-4	CASSSRAGTGNEQFF	TGTGCCAGCAGTTCTAGGGCAGGGACAGGCAATGAGCAGTTCTTC
NA	TRBJ2-3	NA	TRBV3-1	CASSLSLRGVGADTQYF	TGTGCCAGCAGCCTCTCACTTCGGGGAGTCGGAGCAGATACGCAGTATTTT
NA	TRBJ2-7	TRBD2	TRBV5-5	CASSLGLAHSYEQYF	TGTGCCAGCAGCTTGGGACTAGCGCACTCCTACGAGCAGTACTTC
many	TRBJ2-3	TRBD1	TRBV6-1	CASSRQGWGSDTQYF	TGTGCCAGCAGCCGACAGGGCTGGGGATCAGATACGCAGTATTTT
few	TRBJ2-5	TRBD2	TRBV6-1	CASAPSPRGQETQYF	TGTGCCAGCGCCCCATCCCCGCGGGGGCAAGAGACCCAGTACTTC
NA	TRBJ2-1	NA	TRBV28	CASSPLGSEGEQFF	TGTGCCAGCAGCCCTCTAGGATCTGAGGGTGAGCAGTTCTTC
NA	TRBJ1-1	NA	TRBV18	CASSPFPKNTEAFF	TGTGCCAGCTCCCCTTTTCCGAAGAACACTGAAGCTTTCTTT
few	TRBJ2-4	NA	TRBV28	CASRPTGAKNIQYF	TGTGCCAGCAGACCCACGGGTGCCAAAAACATTCAGTACTTC
NA	TRBJ2-5	NA	TRBV25-1	CASTSRLQETQYF	TGTGCCAGCACGTCGCGTCTTCAAGAGACCCAGTACTTC
few	TRBJ2-5	TRBD2	TRBV12-3/TRBV12-4	CASTSTSWGIRTQYF	TGTGCCAGCACTTCGACTAGCTGGGGAATTAGGACCCAGTACTTC
NA	TRBJ2-7	TRBD1	TRBV5-1	CASSMTGSTYEQYF	TGCGCCAGCAGCATGACAGGGTCCACCTACGAGCAGTACTTC
few	TRBJ1-1	NA	TRBV10-2	CASSDVGRTEAFF	TGCGCCAGCAGTGATGTCGGGCGGACTGAAGCTTTCTTT
few	TRBJ2-5	TRBD2	TRBV29-1	CSGGGESGTQTQYF	TGCAGCGGTGGAGGGGAGAGCGGGACGCAGACCCAGTACTTC
NA	TRBJ2-2	TRBD1	TRBV24-1	CATSPGGAWELFF	TGTGCCACCAGTCCAGGGGGAGCCTGGGAGCTGTTTTTT
many	TRBJ1-1	NA	TRBV12-3/TRBV12-4	CASTLTENTEAFF	TGTGCCAGCACCCTTACAGAGAACACTGAAGCTTTCTTT
few	TRBJ2-3	TRBD2	TRBV11-2	CASSFVAGADTQYF	TGTGCCAGCAGCTTCGTTGCGGGAGCAGATACGCAGTATTTT
NA	TRBJ1-4	NA	TRBV5-5	CASSSAQWQTNEKLFF	TGTGCCAGCAGCTCGGCCCAATGGCAAACTAATGAAAAACTGTTTTTT
many	TRBJ1-2	TRBD1	TRBV7-2	CASSSPSQGAPGGYTF	TGTGCCAGCAGCTCCCCCTCCCAGGGGGCTCCGGGTGGCTACACCTTC
few	TRBJ2-5	NA	TRBV20-1	CSARDPPWVGGNQETQYF	TGCAGTGCTAGAGATCCCCCGTGGGTCGGGGGAAACCAAGAGACCCAGTACTTC
few	TRBJ2-1	NA	TRBV20-1	CSATGTESSYNEQFF	TGCAGTGCCACTGGGACGGAAAGCTCCTACAATGAGCAGTTCTTC
few	TRBJ2-5	NA	TRBV5-6	CASSPSHSPYETQYF	TGTGCCAGCAGCCCGTCTCACAGTCCCTATGAGACCCAGTACTTC
many	TRBJ2-1	NA	TRBV5-6	CASSLDSRYNEQFF	TGTGCCAGCAGCTTGGACAGCCGCTACAATGAGCAGTTCTTC
many	TRBJ2-5	TRBD1	TRBV7-8	CASSRTGTGGAETQYF	TGTGCCAGCAGCCGAACCGGGACAGGGGGCGCGGAGACCCAGTACTTC
few	TRBJ2-1	NA	TRBV4-3	CASSQDGGAAAAYNEQFF	TGCGCCAGCAGCCAAGATGGCGGAGCCGCGGCAGCCTACAATGAGCAGTTCTTC
many	TRBJ2-1	TRBD2	TRBV4-3	CASSQGATSGVNEQFF	TGCGCCAGCAGCCAAGGGGCTACTAGCGGCGTCAATGAGCAGTTCTTC
NA	TRBJ2-3	TRBD1	TRBV12-3/TRBV12-4	CASRTTGGGTDTQYF	TGTGCCAGCAGAACGACAGGGGGGGGCACAGATACGCAGTATTTT
few	TRBJ2-2	TRBD1	TRBV7-8	CAKRGQGNTGELFF	TGTGCCAAAAGGGGACAGGGGAACACCGGGGAGCTGTTTTTT
few	TRBJ2-3	NA	TRBV6-2/TRBV6-3	CASSRQLGTDTQYF	TGTGCCAGCAGCCGACAGTTGGGCACAGATACGCAGTATTTT
few	TRBJ2-1	NA	TRBV4-2	CASSRVGPHNEQFF	TGTGCCAGCAGCCGGGTCGGACCTCACAATGAGCAGTTCTTC
many	TRBJ2-1	TRBD2	TRBV10-3	CAISESGGGREQFF	TGTGCCATCAGTGAGAGCGGGGGAGGGCGTGAGCAGTTCTTC
NA	TRBJ1-2	NA	TRBV2	CASSEPGGNGYTF	TGTGCCAGCAGTGAACCGGGAGGGAATGGCTACACCTTC
NA	TRBJ2-5	TRBD1	TRBV20-1	CSAAGTDQETQYF	TGCAGTGCTGCCGGGACAGATCAAGAGACCCAGTACTTC
few	TRBJ2-7	NA	TRBV5-1	CASSLTYRGTYYEQYF	TGCGCCAGCAGCTTGACCTATCGAGGGACCTACTACGAGCAGTACTTC
NA	TRBJ1-6	NA	TRBV6-2/TRBV6-3	CASSGLGRTDSPLHF	TGTGCCAGCAGTGGGCTCGGACGCACGGATTCACCCCTCCACTTT
NA	TRBJ1-1	NA	TRBV5-1	CASSPNTRATEAFF	TGCGCCAGCAGCCCTAATACCAGGGCCACTGAAGCTTTCTTT
many	TRBJ2-2	NA	TRBV7-2	CASTSFGGTGELFF	TGTGCCAGCACCTCCTTTGGGGGGACCGGGGAGCTGTTTTTT
NA	TRBJ2-6	NA	TRBV7-6	CASSVSSSGANVLTF	TGTGCCAGCAGCGTCTCGAGCTCTGGGGCCAACGTCCTGACTTTC
few	TRBJ2-1	TRBD2	TRBV28	CASSPGFGRAYNEQFF	TGTGCCAGCAGCCCGGGCTTCGGGAGGGCCTACAATGAGCAGTTCTTC
many	TRBJ2-5	NA	TRBV20-1	CSARDSGSGKTQYF	TGCAGTGCTAGAGATTCCGGGAGCGGTAAGACCCAGTACTTC
many	TRBJ2-1	TRBD2	TRBV7-2	CASSSLPGTSNRNEQFF	TGTGCCAGCAGCTCCCTCCCCGGGACTAGTAATCGCAATGAGCAGTTCTTC
few	TRBJ1-4	NA	TRBV5-1	CASSLSPGGATNEKLFF	TGCGCCAGCAGCTTGAGCCCGGGCGGAGCAACTAATGAAAAACTGTTTTTT